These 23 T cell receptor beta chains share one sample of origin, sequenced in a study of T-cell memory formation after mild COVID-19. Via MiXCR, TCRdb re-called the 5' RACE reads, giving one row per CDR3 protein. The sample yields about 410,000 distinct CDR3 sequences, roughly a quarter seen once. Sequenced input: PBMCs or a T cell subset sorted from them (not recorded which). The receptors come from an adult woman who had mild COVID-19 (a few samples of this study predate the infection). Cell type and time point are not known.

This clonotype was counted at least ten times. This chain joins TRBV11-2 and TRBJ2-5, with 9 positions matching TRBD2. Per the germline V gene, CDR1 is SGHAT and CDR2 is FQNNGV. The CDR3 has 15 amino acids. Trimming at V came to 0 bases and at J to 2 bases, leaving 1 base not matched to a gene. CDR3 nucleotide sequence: TGTGCCAGCAGCTTAGAGCTAGCGGGACAAGAGACCCAGTACTTC. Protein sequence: CASSLELAGQETQYF.

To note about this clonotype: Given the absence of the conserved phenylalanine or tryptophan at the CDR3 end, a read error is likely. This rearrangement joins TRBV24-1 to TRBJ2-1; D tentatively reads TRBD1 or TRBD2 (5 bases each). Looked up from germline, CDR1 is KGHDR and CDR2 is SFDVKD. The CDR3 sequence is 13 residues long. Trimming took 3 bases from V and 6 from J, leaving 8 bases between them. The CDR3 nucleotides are TGTGCCACCAGTGATGGGGGTAGCAATGAGCAGTTCTTA. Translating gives CATSDGGSNEQFL.

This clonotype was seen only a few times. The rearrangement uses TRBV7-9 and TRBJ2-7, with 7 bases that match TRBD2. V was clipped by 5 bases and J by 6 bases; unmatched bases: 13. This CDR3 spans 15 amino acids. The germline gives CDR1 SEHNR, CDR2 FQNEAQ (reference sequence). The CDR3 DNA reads TGTGCCAGCAGCCCCCAAGCGGGATCGATCCGCGAGCAGTACTTC. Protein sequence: CASSPQAGSIREQYF.

The CDR3 protein is CASSYDRRNSPLHF. The DNA of the CDR3 is TGTGCCAGCAGTTACGACAGGAGGAATTCACCCCTCCACTTT. V usage is TRBV6-5 and J usage is TRBJ1-6; possibly TRBD1 for D (6 bases). The CDR3 contains 14 residues. CDR1 and CDR2 (germline): MNHEY, SVGAGI. V lost 2 bases and J lost 7, with 9 bases in between.

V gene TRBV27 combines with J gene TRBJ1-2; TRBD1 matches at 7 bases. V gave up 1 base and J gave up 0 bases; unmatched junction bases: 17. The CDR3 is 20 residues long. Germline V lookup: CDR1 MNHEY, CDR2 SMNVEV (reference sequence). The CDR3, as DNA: TGTGCCAGCAGTTTATGGCTTCGGGGACAGCGGGAGGTCGCTAACTATGGCTACACCTTC. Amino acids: CASSLWLRGQREVANYGYTF.

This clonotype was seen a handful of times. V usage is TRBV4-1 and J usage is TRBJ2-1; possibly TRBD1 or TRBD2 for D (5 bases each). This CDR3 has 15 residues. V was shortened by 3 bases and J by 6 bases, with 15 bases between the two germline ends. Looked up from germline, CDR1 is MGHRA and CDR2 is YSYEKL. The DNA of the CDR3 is TGCGCCAGCAGCCAGGGGGACGACTTCTCCAATGAGCAGTTCTTC. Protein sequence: CASSQGDDFSNEQFF.

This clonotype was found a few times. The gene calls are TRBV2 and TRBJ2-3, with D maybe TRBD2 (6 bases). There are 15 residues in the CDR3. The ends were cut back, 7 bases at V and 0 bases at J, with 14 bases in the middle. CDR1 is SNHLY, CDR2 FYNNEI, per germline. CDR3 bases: TGTGCCAGCACGGGGACTCCTCTTAGCACAGATACGCAGTATTTT. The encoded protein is CASTGTPLSTDTQYF.

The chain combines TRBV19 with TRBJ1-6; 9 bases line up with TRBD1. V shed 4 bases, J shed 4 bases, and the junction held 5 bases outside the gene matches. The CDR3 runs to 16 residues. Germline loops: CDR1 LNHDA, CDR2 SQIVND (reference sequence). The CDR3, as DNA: TGTGCCAGTAGTACCACAGGGGGCGGGTATAATTCACCCCTCCACTTT. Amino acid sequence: CASSTTGGGYNSPLHF. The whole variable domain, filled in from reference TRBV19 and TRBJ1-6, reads DGGITQSPKYLFRKEGQNVTLSCEQNLNHDAMYWYRQDPGQGLRLIYYSQIVNDFQKGDIAEGYSVSREKKESFPLTVTSAQKNPTAFYLCASSTTGGGYNSPLHFGNGTRLTVT.

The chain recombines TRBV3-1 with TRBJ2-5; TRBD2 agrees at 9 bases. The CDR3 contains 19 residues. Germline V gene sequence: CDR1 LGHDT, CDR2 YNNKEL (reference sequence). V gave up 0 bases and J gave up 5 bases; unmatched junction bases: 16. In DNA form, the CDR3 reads TGTGCCAGCAGCCAAGAGGGGGCCTCAGCGGGGGGCCCGTCGGAGACCCAGTACTTC. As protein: CASSQEGASAGGPSETQYF.

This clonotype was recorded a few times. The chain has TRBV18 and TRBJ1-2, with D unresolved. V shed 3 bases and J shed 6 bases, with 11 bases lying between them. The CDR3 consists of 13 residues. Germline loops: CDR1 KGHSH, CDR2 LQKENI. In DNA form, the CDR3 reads TGTGCCAGCTCACCCTCTGGGAGGGATGGCTACACCTTC. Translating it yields CASSPSGRDGYTF.

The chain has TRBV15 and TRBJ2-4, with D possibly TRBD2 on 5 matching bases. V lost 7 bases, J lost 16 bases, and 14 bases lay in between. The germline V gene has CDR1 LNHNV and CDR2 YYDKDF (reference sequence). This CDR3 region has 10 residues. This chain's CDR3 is CATNSAAGYF. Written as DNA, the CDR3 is TGTGCCACCAATTCAGCGGCCGGATACTTC. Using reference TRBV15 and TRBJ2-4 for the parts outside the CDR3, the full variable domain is DAMVIQNPRYQVTQFGKPVTLSCSQTLNHNVMYWYQQKSSQAPKLLFHYYDKDFNNEADTPDNFQSRRPNTSFCFLDIRSPGLGDTAMYLCATNSAAGYFGAGTRLSVL.

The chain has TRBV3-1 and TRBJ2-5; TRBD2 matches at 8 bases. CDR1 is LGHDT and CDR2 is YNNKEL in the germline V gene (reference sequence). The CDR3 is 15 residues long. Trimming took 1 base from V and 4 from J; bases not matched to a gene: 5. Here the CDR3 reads CASSQGAGGGETQYF. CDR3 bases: TGTGCCAGCAGCCAAGGGGCGGGGGGAGGAGAGACCCAGTACTTC.

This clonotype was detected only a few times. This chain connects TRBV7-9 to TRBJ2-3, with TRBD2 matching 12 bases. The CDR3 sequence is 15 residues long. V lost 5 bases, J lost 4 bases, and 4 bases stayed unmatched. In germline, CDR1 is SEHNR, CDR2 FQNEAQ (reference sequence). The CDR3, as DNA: TGTGCCAGCAGCCGACTAGCGGGAGCGTCAGATACGCAGTATTTT. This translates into CASSRLAGASDTQYF.

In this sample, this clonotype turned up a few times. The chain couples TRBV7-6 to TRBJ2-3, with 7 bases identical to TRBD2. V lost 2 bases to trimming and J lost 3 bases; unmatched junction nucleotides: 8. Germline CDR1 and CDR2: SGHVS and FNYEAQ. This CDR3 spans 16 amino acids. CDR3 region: CASSLLGGSGTDTQYF. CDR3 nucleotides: TGTGCCAGCAGCTTATTAGGCGGGAGCGGGACAGATACGCAGTATTTT.

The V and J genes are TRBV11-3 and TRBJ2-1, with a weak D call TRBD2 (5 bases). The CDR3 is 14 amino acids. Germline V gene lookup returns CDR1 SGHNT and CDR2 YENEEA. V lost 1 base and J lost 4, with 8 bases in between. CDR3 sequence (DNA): TGTGCCAGCAGCTTAGCGGGAACTTACAATGAGCAGTTCTTC. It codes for CASSLAGTYNEQFF.

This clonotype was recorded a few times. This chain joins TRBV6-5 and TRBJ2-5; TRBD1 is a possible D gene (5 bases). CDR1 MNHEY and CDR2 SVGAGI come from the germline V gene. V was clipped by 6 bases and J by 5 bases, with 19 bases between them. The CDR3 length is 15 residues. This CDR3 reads CASRFTGPKEETQYF. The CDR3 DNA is TGTGCCAGCAGGTTCACAGGCCCCAAGGAGGAGACCCAGTACTTC.

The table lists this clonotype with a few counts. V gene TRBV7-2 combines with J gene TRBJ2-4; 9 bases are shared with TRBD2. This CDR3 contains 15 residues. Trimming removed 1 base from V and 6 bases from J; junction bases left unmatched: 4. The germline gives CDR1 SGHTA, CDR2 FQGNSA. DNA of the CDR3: TGTGCCAGCAGCTTAGGTTCTAGCGGGGTAAACATTCAGTACTTC. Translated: CASSLGSSGVNIQYF.

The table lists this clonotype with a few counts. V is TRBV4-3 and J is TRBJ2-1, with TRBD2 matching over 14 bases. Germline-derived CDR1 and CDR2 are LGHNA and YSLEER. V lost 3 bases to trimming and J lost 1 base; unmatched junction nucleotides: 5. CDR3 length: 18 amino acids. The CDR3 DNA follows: TGCGCCAGCAGCCAGGGACTAGCGGGAGAAATGTCCTACAATGAGCAGTTCTTC. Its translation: CASSQGLAGEMSYNEQFF.

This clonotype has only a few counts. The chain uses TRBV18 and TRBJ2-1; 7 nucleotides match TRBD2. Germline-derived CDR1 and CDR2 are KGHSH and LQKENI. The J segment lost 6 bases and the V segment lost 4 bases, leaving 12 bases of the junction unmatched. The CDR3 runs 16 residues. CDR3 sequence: CASSLQSGTLANEQFF. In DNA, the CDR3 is TGTGCCAGCTCACTTCAAAGCGGGACTTTGGCCAATGAGCAGTTCTTC.

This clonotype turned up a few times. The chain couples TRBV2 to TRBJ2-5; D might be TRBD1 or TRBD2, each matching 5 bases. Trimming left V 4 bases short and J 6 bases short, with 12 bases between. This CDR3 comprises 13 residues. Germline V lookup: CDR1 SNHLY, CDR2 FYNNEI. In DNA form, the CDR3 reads TGTGCCAGCAGTGGACCTGGGGGTCAGACCCAGTACTTC. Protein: CASSGPGGQTQYF.

CDR3 nucleotides: TGTGCCAGCAGTTTCTTCGGAAGCGTGTCTGGCAATGAGCAGTTCTTC. As protein: CASSFFGSVSGNEQFF. The chain combines TRBV3-1 with TRBJ2-1, with unresolved D. Germline V gene sequence: CDR1 LGHDT, CDR2 YNNKEL (reference sequence). The CDR3 loop spans 16 amino acids. V was shortened by 6 bases and J by 6 bases, with 21 bases between the two germline ends.

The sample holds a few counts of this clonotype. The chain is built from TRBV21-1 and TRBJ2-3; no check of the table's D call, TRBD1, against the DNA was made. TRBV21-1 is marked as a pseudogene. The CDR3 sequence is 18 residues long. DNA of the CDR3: TGTGCCAGCAGCGAATTCCGGGACAGACATCGCGTGTCAGATACGCAGTATTTT. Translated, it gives CASSEFRDRHRVSDTQYF.

The CDR3 DNA sequence: TGTGCCACCAGTTATAGCGGGGACTCATCCTACAATGAGCAGTTCTTC. Its protein product is CATSYSGDSSYNEQFF. The chain recombines TRBV15 with TRBJ2-1; 8 nucleotides agree with TRBD2. With 6 bases clipped from V and 1 base from J, the junction kept 8 bases outside the gene matches. Germline V CDR1 and CDR2: LNHNV, YYDKDF (reference sequence). The CDR3 contains 16 residues.